One and the same sample provided the 22 T cell receptor beta chains below, sequenced in a study of T cell changes during pregnancy in multiple sclerosis. Profiled with immunoSEQ multiplex PCR; TCRdb holds only in-frame clones, not every one. Of 50,000 to 75,000 clones in the sample, over 90% were seen once. The sequencing used CD8+ T cells from peripheral blood mononuclear cells, collected in the third trimester of pregnancy. These receptors originate from a female donor with multiple sclerosis, enrolled in a pregnancy study.

J is TRBJ2-7 and V is TRBV7-6, with TRBD1 matching 7 bases. V lost 7 bases to trimming and J lost 1 base; unmatched junction nucleotides: 16. CDR3 length equals 17 residues. Looked up from germline, CDR1 is SGHVS and CDR2 is FNYEAQ. Here the CDR3 DNA reads TGTGCCAGCACCCACTATCGAGAGGGACAGCCATCCTACGAGCAGTACTTC. The encoded protein is CASTHYREGQPSYEQYF.

Here the CDR3 reads CSGKTVAKNIQYF. In nucleotides, the CDR3 is TGCAGCGGCAAGACAGTAGCCAAAAACATTCAGTACTTC. V is TRBV29-1 and J is TRBJ2-4, with D possibly matching TRBD1 (5 bases). Germline lookup yields CDR1 SQVTM and CDR2 ANQGSEA. V dropped 7 bases and J dropped 0 bases, with 10 bases sitting between them. The CDR3 contains 13 residues.

This chain links TRBV5-1 with TRBJ2-3; D not certain. Germline CDR1 reads SGHRS; CDR2 reads YFSETQ. Trimming removed 2 bases at V and 6 bases at J, with 13 bases between. There are 14 residues in the CDR3. CDR3: CASSFLVVTDTQYF. The CDR3 DNA sequence: TGCGCCAGCAGCTTCCTTGTGGTGACTGATACGCAGTATTTT.

The rearrangement links TRBV25-1 to TRBJ1-2; D not resolved. The germline V gene has CDR1 MGHDK and CDR2 SYGVNS. The CDR3 spans 14 residues. With 7 bases removed from V and 2 bases from J, the gap between germline ends came to 14 bases. The CDR3 region is CASIGPGPNYGYTF. The DNA of the CDR3 is TGTGCCAGCATTGGTCCAGGCCCCAACTATGGCTACACCTTC.

This clone was observed once. CDR3 sequence reads: CASSLEGTMNTEAFF. The CDR3, as DNA: TGTGCCAGCAGCTTAGAGGGGACTATGAACACTGAAGCTTTCTTT. The chain links TRBV7-9 to TRBJ1-1, with a tentative D call TRBD1 (5 bases). There are 15 residues in the CDR3. The germline V gene encodes CDR1 SEHNR and CDR2 FQNEAQ (reference sequence). With 1 base removed from V and 0 bases from J, the gap between germline ends came to 9 bases.

The rearrangement joins TRBV27 to TRBJ2-3, with 11 bases that match TRBD2. The CDR3 spans 18 residues. CDR1 is MNHEY, CDR2 SMNVEV, per germline (reference sequence). V trimming: 5 bases; J trimming: 5 bases; junction bases outside the gene matches: 15. The CDR3 DNA sequence: TGTGCCAGCAGTCCCCAAACCATTAGCGGGAGGGCTATAGATACGCAGTATTTT. Translating gives CASSPQTISGRAIDTQYF.

V gene TRBV11-2 combines with J gene TRBJ2-1; D unclear. With 0 bases removed from V and 6 bases from J, the gap between germline ends came to 12 bases. Per germline, CDR1 SGHAT and CDR2 FQNNGV. This CDR3 is built from 15 residues. CDR3 sequence reads: CASSLEFPSGNEQFF. The CDR3 DNA follows: TGTGCCAGCAGCTTAGAATTCCCCAGTGGCAATGAGCAGTTCTTC.

This clone was seen a handful of times. The rearrangement uses TRBV27 and TRBJ2-2; TRBD1 matches at 8 bases. Germline CDR1 is MNHEY and CDR2 is SMNVEV (reference sequence). The CDR3 sequence is 15 residues long. V shed 8 bases and J 4 bases; nucleotides not matched to a gene: 9. The CDR3 nucleotides are TGTGCCAGCCAGGGGGCCACAGGATCCACCGGGGAGCTGTTTTTT. Translating it yields CASQGATGSTGELFF.

The chain links TRBV10-3 to TRBJ1-4; D remains ambiguous. The CDR3 runs to 15 residues. Per germline, CDR1 ENHRY and CDR2 SYGVKD. V was clipped by 0 bases and J by 8 bases, with 13 bases between them. CDR3 region: CAISESEEAKEKLFF. The CDR3 region has the DNA TGTGCCATCAGTGAGTCTGAGGAGGCGAAGGAAAAACTGTTTTTT.

A few counts support this clone. J is TRBJ1-1 and V is TRBV19, with no clear D. Per the germline V gene, CDR1 is LNHDA and CDR2 is SQIVND (reference sequence). This CDR3 comprises 14 residues. The V gene lost 1 base and the J gene lost 0 bases, with 6 bases spanning the gap. The chain's CDR3 is CASSIGGMNTEAFF. Written as DNA, the CDR3 is TGTGCCAGTAGTATAGGAGGCATGAACACTGAAGCTTTCTTT.

The chain combines TRBV5-4 with TRBJ2-2; 7 nucleotides align to TRBD1. From germline, CDR1 is SGHNT and CDR2 YYREEE (reference sequence). V trimming: 0 bases; J trimming: 5 bases; junction bases outside the gene matches: 7. This CDR3 contains 16 residues. The CDR3 bases are TGTGCCAGCAGCTTGGATAGTACAGGGGTAACCGGGGAGCTGTTTTTT. It encodes CASSLDSTGVTGELFF. The full variable domain, completed using reference TRBV5-4 and TRBJ2-2, is ETGVTQSPTHLIKTRGQQVTLRCSSQSGHNTVSWYQQALGQGPQFIFQYYREEENGRGNFPPRFSGLQFPNYSSELNVNALELDDSALYLCASSLDSTGVTGELFFGEGSRLTVL.

The chain couples TRBV19 to TRBJ2-1; 13 bases fit TRBD2. In germline, CDR1 is LNHDA, CDR2 SQIVND (reference sequence). The ends lost 4 bases at V and 8 bases at J; junction bases unmatched: 8. The CDR3 runs 16 residues. CDR3 in amino acids: CASSTGLAGFIDEQFF. DNA for the CDR3: TGTGCCAGTAGTACGGGACTAGCGGGATTTATAGATGAGCAGTTCTTC.

The rearrangement links TRBV9 to TRBJ2-3; weak D call: TRBD1 (5 bases). V was shortened by 1 base and J by 2 bases, with 11 bases between the two germline ends. This CDR3 has 15 residues. The V gene's germline CDR1 is SGDLS and CDR2 YYNGEE. CDR3 bases: TGTGCCAGCAGCGTATGGGGCGCGACCACAGATACGCAGTATTTT. This sequence encodes CASSVWGATTDTQYF.

The chain combines TRBV28 with TRBJ2-7, with a tentative D call TRBD2 (6 bases). In germline, CDR1 is MDHEN, CDR2 SYDVKM. V lost 2 bases and J lost 6, with 23 bases in between. The CDR3 length is 17 residues. CDR3 sequence (DNA): TGTGCCAGCAGTTTACCTGGAGGGGTATTGGCGGGTAGCGAGCAGTACTTC. This translates into CASSLPGGVLAGSEQYF.

This clone has just one count. The V gene is TRBV4-1, the J gene TRBJ1-1; TRBD1 agrees at 7 bases. CDR1 is MGHRA and CDR2 is YSYEKL in the germline V gene. After removal of 3 bases from V and 0 bases from J, the junction contained 4 bases not matched to a gene. The length of the CDR3 is 15 residues. The CDR3 DNA reads TGCGCCAGCAGCCAGGCGACAGGGTTGAACACTGAAGCTTTCTTT. It specifies CASSQATGLNTEAFF.

In its sample, this clone was seen once. A read error may produce the germline difference seen at one junction end. V gene TRBV25-1 combines with J gene TRBJ1-3; D remains ambiguous. Germline values: CDR1 MGHDK, CDR2 SYGVNS. The CDR3 loop spans 11 amino acids. The CDR3 is CVSRSGNTIYF. The CDR3 DNA sequence: TGCGTCAGCCGCTCTGGAAACACCATATATTTT.

V is TRBV7-2 and J is TRBJ2-2, with 8 positions matching TRBD2. The CDR3 covers 17 residues. V shed 1 base and J 2 bases; nucleotides not matched to a gene: 6. Germline V gives CDR1 SGHTA, CDR2 FQGNSA. The CDR3 sequence is CASSLVVGLANTGELFF. The CDR3, as DNA: TGTGCCAGCAGCTTAGTTGTTGGACTAGCTAACACCGGGGAGCTGTTTTTT.

The chain employs TRBV27 and TRBJ2-2; 9 bases are shared with TRBD2. The CDR3 consists of 13 residues. J lost 6 bases, V lost 9 bases, and 5 bases had no gene match. Per the germline V gene, CDR1 is MNHEY and CDR2 is SMNVEV (reference sequence). CDR3: CASSGSGSGELFF. DNA for the CDR3: TGTGCCAGTAGCGGGAGCGGGTCCGGGGAGCTGTTTTTT.

The chain has TRBV2 and TRBJ1-2; D is possibly TRBD1 (5 bases). CDR1 is SNHLY and CDR2 is FYNNEI in the germline V gene. This CDR3 has 12 amino acids. V lost 6 bases to trimming and J lost 4 bases, with 9 bases between them. Written as DNA, the CDR3 is TGTGCCAGCAGGACAGAGTTCTATGGCTACACCTTC. Translated: CASRTEFYGYTF. Together with reference TRBV2 and TRBJ1-2, the CDR3 gives the full variable domain: EPEVTQTPSHQVTQMGQEVILRCVPISNHLYFYWYRQILGQKVEFLVSFYNNEISEKSEIFDDQFSVERPDGSNFTLKIRSTKLEDSAMYFCASRTEFYGYTFGSGTRLTVV.

This rearrangement joins TRBV7-2 to TRBJ2-2, with TRBD2 as a possible D gene (6 bases). Trimming pared 5 bases from V and 1 base from J, leaving 11 bases between. CDR3 size: 15 residues. CDR1 is SGHTA, CDR2 FQGNSA, per germline. As DNA, the CDR3 is TGTGCCAGCAGCACCGCGGGAAGGAACACCGGGGAGCTGTTTTTT. Protein: CASSTAGRNTGELFF.

The chain has TRBV7-9 and TRBJ2-5; the match to TRBD2 covers 7 bases. The V segment lost 3 bases and the J segment 0 bases; nucleotides outside the gene matches: 10. This CDR3 is 17 amino acids long. From germline, CDR1 is SEHNR and CDR2 FQNEAQ (reference sequence). The CDR3 is CASSFFSGHRNQETQYF. CDR3 in DNA: TGTGCCAGCAGCTTTTTTAGCGGGCATCGGAACCAAGAGACCCAGTACTTC.

The chain has TRBV6-4 and TRBJ1-2; tentatively, D is TRBD1 (5 bases). This CDR3 contains 15 residues. Germline V CDR1 and CDR2: MRHNA, SNTAGT. V shed 2 bases and J shed 4 bases, with 14 bases lying between them. The CDR3 coding sequence is TGTGCCAGCAGTGACACAGGCCGTGGGGCCTATGGCTACACCTTC. Translation gives CASSDTGRGAYGYTF.